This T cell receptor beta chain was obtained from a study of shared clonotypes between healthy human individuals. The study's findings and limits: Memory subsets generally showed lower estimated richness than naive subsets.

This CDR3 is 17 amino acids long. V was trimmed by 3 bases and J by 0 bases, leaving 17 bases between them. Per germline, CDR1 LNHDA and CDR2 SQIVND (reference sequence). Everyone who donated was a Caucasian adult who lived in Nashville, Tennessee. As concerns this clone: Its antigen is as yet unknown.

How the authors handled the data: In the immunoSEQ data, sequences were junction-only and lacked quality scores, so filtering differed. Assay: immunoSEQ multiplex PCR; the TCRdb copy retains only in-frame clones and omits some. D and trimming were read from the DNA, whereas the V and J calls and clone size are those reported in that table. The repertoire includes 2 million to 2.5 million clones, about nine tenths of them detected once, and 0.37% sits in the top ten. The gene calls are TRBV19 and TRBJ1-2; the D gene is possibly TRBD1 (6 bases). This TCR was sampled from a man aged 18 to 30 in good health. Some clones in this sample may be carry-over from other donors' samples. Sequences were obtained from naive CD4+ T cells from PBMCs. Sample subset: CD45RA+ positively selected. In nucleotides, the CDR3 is TGTGCCAGTAGTATCGACGCCCCGGGACACCCTAACTATGGCTACACCTTC. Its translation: CASSIDAPGHPNYGYTF.